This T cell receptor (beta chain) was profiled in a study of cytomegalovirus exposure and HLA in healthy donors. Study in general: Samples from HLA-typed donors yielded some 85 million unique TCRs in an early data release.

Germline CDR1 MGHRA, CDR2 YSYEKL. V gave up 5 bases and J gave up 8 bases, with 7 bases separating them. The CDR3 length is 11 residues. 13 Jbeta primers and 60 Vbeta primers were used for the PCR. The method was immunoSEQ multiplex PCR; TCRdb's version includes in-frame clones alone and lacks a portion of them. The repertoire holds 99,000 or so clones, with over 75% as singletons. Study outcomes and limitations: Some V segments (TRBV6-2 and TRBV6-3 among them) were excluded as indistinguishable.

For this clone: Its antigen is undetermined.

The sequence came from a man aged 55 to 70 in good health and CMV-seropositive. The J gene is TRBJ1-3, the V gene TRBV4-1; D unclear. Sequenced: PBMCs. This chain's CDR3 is CASSREYTIYF. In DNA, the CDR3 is TGCGCCAGCAGCAGGGAGTACACCATATATTTT.